This is a list of T cell receptor beta chains from one sample in a study of OX40 agonist ivuxolimab in advanced cancers. The data were produced by immunoSEQ multiplex PCR, yet TCRdb's version contains in-frame clones alone and is incomplete. The sample has some 14,000 clones, 80% seen once. This specimen consisted of CD4+ or CD8+ T cells sorted from blood, obtained in a trial of the OX40 agonist ivuxolimab. All receptors derive from an adult with an advanced solid tumor such as melanoma, head and neck, liver or kidney cancer. Each CDR3 is given with its conserved first and last residue. Each record gives: J gene, V gene, D gene, clone size, CDR3 DNA, CDR3 protein. The D gene is left open where the match is weak. The listing skips clone size in some rows; elsewhere it reads once, few, many or a size class.

TRBJ2-7	TRBV5-5	TRBD2	.	TGTGCCAGCAGCCCCGGACTAGCGGCTACCTACGAGCAGTACTTC	CASSPGLAATYEQYF
TRBJ2-1	TRBV4-1	.	.	TGCGCCAGCAGCCACTTCGGGGCATATGAGCAGTTCTTC	CASSHFGAYEQFF
TRBJ2-7	TRBV7-9	TRBD2	.	TGTGCCAGCAGCTTAGGGGTAGCGGGCACCTACGAGCAGTACTTC	CASSLGVAGTYEQYF
TRBJ2-7	TRBV4-3	.	.	TGCGCCAGCAGCCAAGATGGGGGTAGAGGGTCGTACGAGCAGTACTTC	CASSQDGGRGSYEQYF
TRBJ1-1	TRBV6-5	.	.	TGTGCCAGCAGTTACTCACAGGGACTCACTGAAGCTTTCTTT	CASSYSQGLTEAFF
TRBJ2-1	TRBV15	.	.	TGTGCCACCAGCAGAGACGCCTGGCCGGCGGGGGAGCAGTTCTTC	CATSRDAWPAGEQFF
TRBJ2-5	TRBV28	.	.	TGTGCCAGCGGGTTGGAGAGGGAGACCCAGTACTTC	CASGLERETQYF
TRBJ2-7	TRBV5-8	.	.	TGTGCCAGCAGCTCCACCGCGGGAACGGCGGGCTTC	CASSSTAGTAGF
TRBJ2-7	TRBV6-6	TRBD2	.	TGTGCCAGCAGCCCCGGGGGGTCGGTGCAGTACTTC	CASSPGGSVQYF
TRBJ2-7	TRBV7-2	TRBD2	.	TGTGCCAGCAGCTTCGCGGGAGAATACGAGCAGTACTTC	CASSFAGEYEQYF
TRBJ2-1	TRBV14	TRBD1	.	TGTGCCAGCAGCCGGGACAGGTACAATGAGCAGTTCTTC	CASSRDRYNEQFF
TRBJ2-2	TRBV7-9	.	.	TGTGCCACCGACACCGGGGAGCTGTTTTTT	CATDTGELFF
TRBJ2-1	TRBV28	.	medium-sized	TGTGCCAGCAGTTTAAACTGGGGGTCCAATGAGCAGTTCTTC	CASSLNWGSNEQFF
TRBJ2-3	TRBV6-6	TRBD1	.	TGTGCCAGCAGTCCACGACAGGGATCAGATACGCAGTATTTT	CASSPRQGSDTQYF
TRBJ1-1	TRBV6-1	.	.	TGTGCCAGCAGTGACGGGGACACTGAAGCTTTCTTT	CASSDGDTEAFF
TRBJ2-7	TRBV9	.	.	TGTGCCAGCAGCCTCAGAGGAGGGGGGTCCTACGAGCAGTACTTC	CASSLRGGGSYEQYF
TRBJ1-6	TRBV28	.	.	TGTGCCAGCAGTGCCCATTCTGGGGGCATTTATAATTCACCCCTCCACTTT	CASSAHSGGIYNSPLHF
TRBJ1-3	TRBV15	.	.	TGTGCCACCATTGGGGGTGACGGAAACACCATATATTTT	CATIGGDGNTIYF
TRBJ2-4	TRBV19	.	.	TGTGCCAGTAGTCCCAGCCTACTAGCCAAAAACATTCAGTACTTC	CASSPSLLAKNIQYF
TRBJ1-5	TRBV7-8	.	.	TGTGCCAGCAGCCCTTCTAGCCGGGGGGTTAGCAATCAGCCCCAGCATTTT	CASSPSSRGVSNQPQHF
TRBJ1-5	TRBV19	.	.	TGTGCCACCAAGCCGGGTCGGACAAGCAATCAGCCCCAGCATTTT	CATKPGRTSNQPQHF
TRBJ2-1	TRBV15	.	.	TGTGCCACCAGCAGAGAGAGTGGTTACAATGAGCAGTTCTTC	CATSRESGYNEQFF
TRBJ2-3	TRBV6-1	TRBD1	.	TGTGCCAGCAGTGAAGTTACGGCAGGGGGAGATACGCAGTATTTT	CASSEVTAGGDTQYF
TRBJ2-1	TRBV7-2	TRBD2	.	TGTGCCAGCAGCCAGCGGGAGGGCCCCCCCTACAATGAGCAGTTCTTC	CASSQREGPPYNEQFF
TRBJ2-2	TRBV7-9	.	.	TGTGCCAGCAGCGCCGGGACTCAGCCCGGGGAGCTGTTTTTT	CASSAGTQPGELFF
TRBJ2-7	TRBV10-2	.	.	TGCGCCAGCAGTCCTGGGGGCCCCTACGAGCAGTACTTC	CASSPGGPYEQYF
TRBJ2-7	TRBV28	.	.	TGTGCCAGCAGACCAACCTCAGGGTCTTTCGCGACCCCGCTCCCCTACGAGCAGTACTTC	CASRPTSGSFATPLPYEQYF
TRBJ2-1	TRBV7-6	.	once	TGTGCCAGCAGCTTAGCGGTGTACACCCAGGCCCACCCCTACAATGAGCAGTTCTTC	CASSLAVYTQAHPYNEQFF
TRBJ1-2	TRBV5-4	.	.	TGTGCCAGCAGCTTTCCGGGACTGGGTTTAGCTAACTATGGCTACACCTTC	CASSFPGLGLANYGYTF
TRBJ2-2	TRBV7-9	.	.	TGTGCCAGCAGCTTGTCAATCACCGGGGAGCTGTTTTTT	CASSLSITGELFF
TRBJ2-7	TRBV28	TRBD1	.	TGTGCCGGGGGGCGACAGGGGGCCTACGAGCAGTACTTC	CAGGRQGAYEQYF
TRBJ1-1	TRBV6-1	.	.	TGTGCCAGCGTGGGGTACCGGGACACTGAAGCTTTCTTT	CASVGYRDTEAFF
TRBJ2-7	TRBV5-4	.	.	TGTGCCAGCAGCTTTTCGGAGAACCCCTACGAGCAGTACTTC	CASSFSENPYEQYF
TRBJ2-2	TRBV11-2	TRBD2	medium-sized	TGTGCCAGCAGCTTAGCGGGAGGCTGGGAGCTGTTTTTT	CASSLAGGWELFF
TRBJ2-7	TRBV7-2	.	.	TGTGCCAGCAGCCCGCTAGGGGACGAGCAGTACTTC	CASSPLGDEQYF
TRBJ2-1	TRBV9	TRBD2	.	TGTGCCAGCACGGCGGGAGGAGGGCGAGGTGAGCAGTTCTTC	CASTAGGGRGEQFF
TRBJ2-7	TRBV27	TRBD2	.	TGTGCCAGCAGTAAGACTAGCGGTACCTACGAGCAGTACTTC	CASSKTSGTYEQYF
TRBJ2-7	TRBV15	.	.	TGTGCCACCGGGAGGTCAAACGAGCAGTACTTC	CATGRSNEQYF
TRBJ2-7	TRBV30	.	.	TGTGCCTGGAGTCAAGCCTACGAGCAGTACTTC	CAWSQAYEQYF
TRBJ2-7	TRBV28	.	.	TGTGCCAGCAGCCTAAGTTCCTACGAGCAGTACTTC	CASSLSSYEQYF
TRBJ2-7	TRBV7-3	TRBD2	.	TGTGCCAGCAGCTTAGGGAATAGCGGGAACGAGCAGTACTTC	CASSLGNSGNEQYF
TRBJ2-2	TRBV4-3	.	.	TGCGCCAGCAGCTTAGACGGGTCCGGGGAGCTGTTTTTT	CASSLDGSGELFF
TRBJ2-1	TRBV6-5	.	.	TGTGCCAGCAGTTACTCGATGGGGTTTGAGCAGTTCTTC	CASSYSMGFEQFF
TRBJ2-1	TRBV5-6	TRBD2	.	TGTGCCAGCAGCTGGGGCGGGAGAGGGAATGAGCAGTTCTTC	CASSWGGRGNEQFF
TRBJ2-1	TRBV2	.	once	TGTGCCAGCAGCCCCAGCTCCTACAATGAGCAGTTCTTC	CASSPSSYNEQFF